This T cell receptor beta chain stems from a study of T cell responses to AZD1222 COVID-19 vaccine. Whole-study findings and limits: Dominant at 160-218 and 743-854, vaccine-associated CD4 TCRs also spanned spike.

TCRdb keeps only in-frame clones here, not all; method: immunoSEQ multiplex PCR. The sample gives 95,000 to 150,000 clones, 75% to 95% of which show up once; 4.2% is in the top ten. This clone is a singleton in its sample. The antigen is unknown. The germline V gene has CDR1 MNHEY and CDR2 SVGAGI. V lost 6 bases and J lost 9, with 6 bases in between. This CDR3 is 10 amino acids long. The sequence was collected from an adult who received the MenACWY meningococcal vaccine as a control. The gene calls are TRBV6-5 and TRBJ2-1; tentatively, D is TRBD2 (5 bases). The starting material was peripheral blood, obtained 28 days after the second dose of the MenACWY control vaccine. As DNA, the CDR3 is TGTGCCAGCAGGGGAGTTGAGCAGTTCTTC. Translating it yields CASRGVEQFF.